These 28 T cell receptor beta chains came from one sample sequenced in a study of blood T cell repertoires in COVID-19. Data came from immunoSEQ multiplex PCR; TCRdb stores just in-frame clones and leaves some out. The data contain about 210,000 clones, 70% to 90% of them singletons. Sequenced input: peripheral blood. The receptors come from a man aged 40-49 years with acute or convalescent COVID-19.

The chain combines TRBV27 with TRBJ2-7; 7 positions match TRBD1. Germline CDR1 and CDR2: MNHEY and SMNVEV (reference sequence). V lost 1 base, J lost 4 bases, and 7 bases stayed unmatched. The CDR3 has 15 residues. The CDR3, as DNA: TGTGCCAGCAGTTTATACCCCGGACAGGCTTACGAGCAGTACTTC. As protein: CASSLYPGQAYEQYF.

The rearrangement uses TRBV11-2 and TRBJ1-4; a possible D gene is TRBD1 (6 bases). The germline V and J ends were trimmed by 4 bases and 7 bases, with 10 bases remaining between them. Germline CDR1 and CDR2: SGHAT and FQNNGV. The CDR3 covers 13 residues. CDR3 in DNA: TGTGCCAGCAGCTCCAACAGGGTTGAAAAACTGTTTTTT. It encodes CASSSNRVEKLFF.

This clone was observed a few times. The gene calls are TRBV10-2 and TRBJ2-2; TRBD2 is a possible D gene (6 bases). The CDR3 is 15 amino acids. Germline-derived CDR1 and CDR2 are WSHSY and SAAADI. The V gene lost 3 bases and the J gene lost 6 bases, with 14 bases spanning the gap. CDR3 protein: CASSDSGPSAGELFF. Here the CDR3 DNA reads TGCGCCAGCAGTGATAGCGGACCCTCCGCCGGGGAGCTGTTTTTT.

The chain employs TRBV30 and TRBJ2-1; D might be TRBD2 (6 bases). V lost 3 bases and J 3 bases, leaving 12 bases between the germline ends. The germline V gene has CDR1 GTSNPN and CDR2 SVGIG (reference sequence). The CDR3 contains 14 residues. CDR3 in amino acids: CAWRVAEFYNEQFF. CDR3 coding DNA: TGTGCCTGGAGGGTAGCGGAGTTCTACAATGAGCAGTTCTTC.

CDR3 residues: CASSLGLAGGGESQETQYF. The CDR3 nucleotides are TGTGCCAGCTCACTCGGACTAGCGGGAGGAGGTGAGAGCCAAGAGACCCAGTACTTC. This chain joins TRBV18 and TRBJ2-5; 14 bases are shared with TRBD2. Germline V gene data show CDR1 as KGHSH and CDR2 as LQKENI. The CDR3 runs 19 residues. The trim removed 4 bases at V and 1 base at J, leaving 11 bases unmatched.

The V call is TRBV5-1, the J call TRBJ1-6; D may be TRBD1 (6 bases). This CDR3 contains 15 residues. V lost 7 bases to trimming and J lost 7 bases, with 18 bases between them. CDR1 is SGHRS and CDR2 is YFSETQ in the germline V gene. The CDR3 DNA reads as TGCGCCAGCGGACTGGGGACACGATTCAATTCACCCCTCCACTTT. Residues: CASGLGTRFNSPLHF.

The chain uses TRBV30 and TRBJ2-7, with D perhaps matching TRBD2 (7 bases). Germline CDR1 reads GTSNPN; CDR2 reads SVGIG (reference sequence). The CDR3 has 16 amino acids. V lost 3 bases and J 3 bases, leaving 21 bases between the germline ends. For the CDR3, the DNA is TGTGCCTGGAGCGTAGGAAGGGGGGGCCGAAACTACGAGCAGTACTTC. This codes for CAWSVGRGGRNYEQYF. The variable domain in full, completed from reference TRBV30 and TRBJ2-7, reads SQTIHQWPATLVQPVGSPLSLECTVEGTSNPNLYWYRQAAGRGLQLLFYSVGIGQISSEVPQNLSASRPQDRQFILSSKKLLLSDSGFYLCAWSVGRGGRNYEQYFGPGTRLTVT.

This chain links TRBV18 with TRBJ1-2; D is unresolved. Germline lookup yields CDR1 KGHSH and CDR2 LQKENI. The CDR3 spans 13 residues. Between the trimmed V and J ends, which lost 3 bases and 0 bases, there was a span of 5 bases. CDR3: CASSPPTNYGYTF. The CDR3 nucleotides are TGTGCCAGCTCACCCCCCACTAACTATGGCTACACCTTC.

J is TRBJ1-1 and V is TRBV5-1, with D possibly matching TRBD1 (5 bases). This CDR3 is 15 amino acids long. V lost 3 bases and J lost 0, with 12 bases in between. The germline CDR1 and CDR2 sequences are SGHRS and YFSETQ. CDR3 coding DNA: TGCGCCAGCAGCTCCTGGGGCAGGCTGAACACTGAAGCTTTCTTT. Translation gives CASSSWGRLNTEAFF.

Remarks on this clone: The CDR3 does not close with the conserved phenylalanine or tryptophan, likely indicating a read error. It is unclear where the CDR3 begins or ends on the DNA, so no DNA is shown, and the CDR3 is as TCRdb lists it. The rearrangement uses TRBV11-3 and TRBJ2-7; TRBD1 is the table's D call and was not checked against the DNA. The V gene's germline CDR1 is SGHNT and CDR2 YENEEA. The CDR3 is 11 amino acids in total, end residues counted. The CDR3 here is CASSLGPGTGR.

This clone turned up a few times. The rearrangement links TRBV12-3 or TRBV12-4 to TRBJ1-2; 8 bases fit TRBD1. This CDR3 spans 13 amino acids. After removal of 5 bases from V and 4 bases from J, the junction contained 3 bases not matched to a gene. CDR3 nucleotides: TGTGCCAGCAGTGGACAGGGCCCCTATGGCTACACCTTC. Translation gives CASSGQGPYGYTF.

The chain is built from TRBV4-2 and TRBJ2-1; no reliable D call. Per the germline V gene, CDR1 is LGHNA and CDR2 is YNFKEQ. V was clipped by 0 bases and J by 6 bases, with 12 bases between them. The CDR3 runs 15 residues. The CDR3 DNA follows: TGTGCCAGCAGCCAAGAAAATGCGGCTAGCAATGAGCAGTTCTTC. Amino acid sequence: CASSQENAASNEQFF.

The genes are TRBV19 and TRBJ1-4; possibly TRBD1 for D (5 bases). CDR1 is LNHDA, CDR2 SQIVND, per germline (reference sequence). The CDR3 extends over 15 amino acids. V lost 4 bases and J 4 bases, leaving 13 bases between the germline ends. For the CDR3, the DNA is TGTGCCAGTAGTACGACGGGGGGAATTAATGAAAAACTGTTTTTT. Translating it yields CASSTTGGINEKLFF. Supplemented by reference TRBV19 and TRBJ1-4, the full variable domain reads DGGITQSPKYLFRKEGQNVTLSCEQNLNHDAMYWYRQDPGQGLRLIYYSQIVNDFQKGDIAEGYSVSREKKESFPLTVTSAQKNPTAFYLCASSTTGGINEKLFFGSGTQLSVL.

The CDR3 DNA reads TGTGCCAGCAGCTTTACTGCGGGACCCCCTGGAAACACCATATATTTT. Its protein product is CASSFTAGPPGNTIYF. This chain uses TRBV7-2 with TRBJ1-3, with a weak D call TRBD1 (5 bases). The germline V gene encodes CDR1 SGHTA and CDR2 FQGNSA. The V end lost 3 bases, the J end lost 2 bases, and 14 bases lay between the germline ends. This CDR3 contains 16 residues. The full variable domain, rest sourced from reference TRBV7-2 and TRBJ1-3, is GAGVSQSPSNKVTEKGKDVELRCDPISGHTALYWYRQSLGQGLEFLIYFQGNSAPDKSGLPSDRFSAERTGGSVSTLTIQRTQQEDSAVYLCASSFTAGPPGNTIYFGEGSWLTVV.

V is TRBV11-2 and J is TRBJ2-5, with D possibly being TRBD1 (7 bases). Germline V gene data show CDR1 as SGHAT and CDR2 as FQNNGV. Between the trimmed V and J ends, which lost 0 bases and 5 bases, there was a span of 13 bases. CDR3 length equals 15 residues. The CDR3 region is CASSLEAGGLETQYF. CDR3 nucleotides: TGTGCCAGCAGCTTAGAGGCAGGGGGGTTGGAGACCCAGTACTTC. Supplemented by reference TRBV11-2 and TRBJ2-5, the full variable domain reads EAGVAQSPRYKIIEKRQSVAFWCNPISGHATLYWYQQILGQGPKLLIQFQNNGVVDDSQLPKDRFSAERLKGVDSTLKIQPAKLEDSAVYLCASSLEAGGLETQYFGPGTRLLVL.

The V gene is TRBV19, the J gene TRBJ2-5, with 8 bases lining up with TRBD1. V lost 3 bases and J lost 3; bases outside the gene matches: 3. CDR3 size: 14 residues. CDR1 and CDR2 from the germline V gene are LNHDA and SQIVND (reference sequence). This CDR3 is CASSIRDRKETQYF. In DNA, the CDR3 is TGTGCCAGTAGTATCCGGGACAGGAAAGAGACCCAGTACTTC.

CDR3 region: CASSAGGLPREQYF. As DNA, the CDR3 is TGTGCCAGCAGTGCAGGGGGATTGCCTCGCGAGCAGTACTTC. The chain has TRBV28 and TRBJ2-7; TRBD1 matches at 7 bases. The V and J ends lost 5 bases and 6 bases, in that order; junction bases with no gene match: 10. The CDR3 totals 14 residues. Germline CDR1 MDHEN, CDR2 SYDVKM.

The chain joins TRBV6-2 or TRBV6-3 to TRBJ2-7; 9 bases match TRBD1. The CDR3 has 15 amino acids. V lost 5 bases and J lost 2; bases outside the gene matches: 7. CDR1 and CDR2 (germline): MNHEY, SVGEGT. The CDR3 sequence: CASSDPGQGAYEQYF. As DNA, the CDR3 is TGTGCCAGCAGTGATCCGGGACAGGGAGCCTACGAGCAGTACTTC.

This clone showed up just once. The V and J genes are TRBV5-1 and TRBJ2-1, with D uncertain. This CDR3 has 14 residues. CDR1 and CDR2 from the germline V gene are SGHRS and YFSETQ. The V and J ends lost 4 bases and 1 base respectively, with 9 bases between them. As DNA, the CDR3 is TGCGCCAGCAGCCTCTCGCGGTCCTACAATGAGCAGTTCTTC. It encodes CASSLSRSYNEQFF.

The V and J genes are TRBV27 and TRBJ2-7, with 11 bases lining up with TRBD1. J gave up 3 bases and V 6 bases, and 7 bases lay outside the gene matches. The CDR3 length is 15 residues. Germline loops: CDR1 MNHEY, CDR2 SMNVEV (reference sequence). The CDR3 DNA is TGTGCCAGCAGCCCTGGGACAGGGGGTGTCTACGAGCAGTACTTC. This codes for CASSPGTGGVYEQYF.

As concerns this clone: Other DNA sequences in the same sample also yield this CDR3. The rearrangement joins TRBV27 to TRBJ2-2; D is unclear. The germline V gene has CDR1 MNHEY and CDR2 SMNVEV (reference sequence). Deletions cut 3 bases from V and 0 bases from J, with 5 bases between. The CDR3 runs to 14 residues. CDR3 protein: CASSFRTNTGELFF. The CDR3 DNA follows: TGTGCCAGCAGTTTTAGAACGAACACCGGGGAGCTGTTTTTT.

The rearrangement links TRBV30 to TRBJ1-4; 7 nucleotides align to TRBD1. V lost 4 bases to trimming and J lost 4 bases; unmatched junction nucleotides: 3. The CDR3 has 13 residues. CDR1 is GTSNPN and CDR2 is SVGIG in the germline V gene (reference sequence). This CDR3 is CAWTGQLNEKLFF. The CDR3, as DNA: TGTGCCTGGACGGGACAGCTTAATGAAAAACTGTTTTTT.

The chain is built from TRBV6-5 and TRBJ1-1; no definite D call. CDR1 and CDR2 (germline): MNHEY, SVGAGI. The CDR3 has 15 residues. With 1 base removed from V and 2 bases from J, the gap between germline ends came to 11 bases. The CDR3 DNA reads as TGTGCCAGCAGTTACTATATGCAGTTAAACACTGAAGCTTTCTTT. This encodes CASSYYMQLNTEAFF.

In its sample, this clone was seen once. V and J are TRBV7-3 and TRBJ1-2; weak D call: TRBD1 (6 bases). From germline, CDR1 is SGHTA and CDR2 FQGTGA. The CDR3 length is 13 residues. Trimming removed 4 bases at V and 8 bases at J, with 14 bases between. In nucleotides, the CDR3 is TGTGCCAGCAGCTCGGCCGGCGGGGGCGGCTACACCTTC. This codes for CASSSAGGGGYTF.

This clone was recorded a few times. In nucleotides, the CDR3 is TGCAGCGTTGGGCGGGGGGACACTGAAGCTTTCTTT. Translated: CSVGRGDTEAFF. The V call is TRBV29-1, the J call TRBJ1-1; possibly TRBD1 for D (5 bases). This CDR3 has 12 amino acids. Germline values: CDR1 SQVTM, CDR2 ANQGSEA. V was shortened by 4 bases and J by 3 bases, with 9 bases between the two germline ends. The whole variable domain, remainder taken from reference TRBV29-1 and TRBJ1-1, is SAVISQKPSRDICQRGTSLTIQCQVDSQVTMMFWYRQQPGQSLTLIATANQGSEATYESGFVIDKFPISRPNLTFSTLTVSNMSPEDSSIYLCSVGRGDTEAFFGQGTRLTVV.

J is TRBJ1-3 and V is TRBV30; 8 bases agree with TRBD1. Germline CDR1 GTSNPN, CDR2 SVGIG (reference sequence). V lost 5 bases, J lost 8 bases, and 11 bases stayed unmatched. The CDR3 length is 14 residues. As DNA, the CDR3 is TGTGCCTGGGGGGACAGGATCCAGGGGGACACCATATATTTT. It codes for CAWGDRIQGDTIYF.

This clone was detected only once. V and J are TRBV28 and TRBJ2-1; 12 bases match TRBD2. V gave up 10 bases and J gave up 5 bases; unmatched junction bases: 6. The CDR3 length is 14 residues. Germline CDR1 is MDHEN and CDR2 is SYDVKM. The CDR3 sequence is CATTTSGSHNEQFF. CDR3 nucleotides: TGTGCCACTACGACTAGCGGGAGCCACAATGAGCAGTTCTTC.

The chain carries TRBV27 and TRBJ2-5; D is possibly TRBD2 (5 bases). Germline lookup yields CDR1 MNHEY and CDR2 SMNVEV (reference sequence). The CDR3 has 15 amino acids. V was trimmed by 5 bases and J by 4 bases, leaving 17 bases between them. As DNA, the CDR3 is TGTGCCAGCAGTCCCCCTCCGGTACGGGGAGAGACCCAGTACTTC. Translated, it gives CASSPPPVRGETQYF.